Shown below are 22 T cell receptor beta chains from a single sample sequenced in a study of cytomegalovirus exposure and HLA in healthy donors. Primers: 60 Vbeta forward and 13 Jbeta reverse. Assay: immunoSEQ multiplex PCR; the TCRdb copy retains only in-frame clones and omits some. The profile shows 130,000 to 150,000 clones, around three quarters of them singletons. Source material: PBMCs. Receptors originate from a man aged 40-50 years in good health and CMV-seropositive.

This chain links TRBV9 with TRBJ2-3; perhaps TRBD2 as D (5 bases). Trimming shortened V by 0 bases and J by 4 bases, and 12 bases separated the two germline ends. This CDR3 comprises 15 residues. Germline V gene data show CDR1 as SGDLS and CDR2 as YYNGEE. CDR3: CASSVGISASDTQYF. The DNA for the CDR3 is TGTGCCAGCAGCGTAGGAATTAGCGCGTCAGATACGCAGTATTTT.

This chain connects TRBV9 to TRBJ1-1, with D perhaps matching TRBD1 (5 bases). Trimming removed 1 base at V and 1 base at J, with 8 bases between. Germline V gene data show CDR1 as SGDLS and CDR2 as YYNGEE. CDR3 length: 14 residues. The CDR3 DNA reads TGTGCCAGCAGCGTATACGGGGGGAACACTGAAGCTTTCTTT. It codes for CASSVYGGNTEAFF.

This chain links TRBV7-8 with TRBJ1-6, with TRBD1 as a possible D gene (5 bases). This CDR3 region has 16 residues. The germline CDR1 and CDR2 sequences are SGHVS and FQNEAQ. Trimming took 1 base from V and 6 from J, leaving 13 bases between them. As DNA, the CDR3 is TGTGCCAGCAGCTTAGTCTCGACAGTTCTTAATTCACCCCTCCACTTT. Protein sequence: CASSLVSTVLNSPLHF.

This rearrangement joins TRBV4-3 to TRBJ1-4; 7 nucleotides line up with TRBD1. Germline CDR1 reads LGHNA; CDR2 reads YSLEER. The CDR3 consists of 15 residues. V trimming: 0 bases; J trimming: 7 bases; junction bases outside the gene matches: 5. Written as DNA, the CDR3 is TGCGCCAGCAGCCAAGATCAGGGGGAAGGTGAAAAACTGTTTTTT. It yields the protein CASSQDQGEGEKLFF.

The rearrangement joins TRBV27 to TRBJ2-7; D might be TRBD1 (6 bases). The germline V gene has CDR1 MNHEY and CDR2 SMNVEV (reference sequence). The CDR3 contains 15 residues. Trimming pared 5 bases from V and 6 bases from J, leaving 20 bases between. DNA of the CDR3: TGTGCCAGCAGTGCACGACAGGACCGGGTATCCGAGCAGTACTTC. As protein: CASSARQDRVSEQYF.

V gene TRBV4-3 combines with J gene TRBJ2-7; weak D call: TRBD1 (5 bases). The germline V gene has CDR1 LGHNA and CDR2 YSLEER. The CDR3 totals 16 residues. The V gene lost 0 bases and the J gene lost 2 bases, with 14 bases spanning the gap. The CDR3 DNA reads as TGCGCCAGCAGCCAAGATAGCCAGGGCCTGCCCTACGAGCAGTACTTC. Its protein product is CASSQDSQGLPYEQYF.

V is TRBV5-6 and J is TRBJ2-1, with 8 nucleotides matching TRBD2. Germline values: CDR1 SGHDT, CDR2 YYEEEE. V trimming: 5 bases; J trimming: 4 bases; junction bases outside the gene matches: 8. CDR3 length: 15 residues. CDR3 amino acids: CASSERELLYNEQFF. CDR3 bases: TGTGCCAGCAGTGAGCGGGAGCTTCTTTACAATGAGCAGTTCTTC.

The chain links TRBV7-2 to TRBJ1-5, with D possibly being TRBD1 (5 bases). The CDR3 length is 15 residues. CDR1 is SGHTA and CDR2 is FQGNSA in the germline V gene. Trimming took 5 bases from V and 0 from J, leaving 11 bases between them. The CDR3 loop is CASSRTPHSNQPQHF. DNA for the CDR3: TGTGCCAGCAGCCGGACACCCCATAGCAATCAGCCCCAGCATTTT.

V is TRBV7-6 and J is TRBJ2-3, with 8 bases fitting TRBD1. J gave up 3 bases and V 4 bases, and 9 bases lay outside the gene matches. Germline CDR1 reads SGHVS; CDR2 reads FNYEAQ. This CDR3 region has 16 residues. The CDR3 nucleotides are TGTGCCAGCAGCTCGCCCGGACAGGGTGGGACAGATACGCAGTATTTT. Amino acid sequence: CASSSPGQGGTDTQYF. Filled out from reference TRBV7-6 and TRBJ2-3, the complete variable domain reads GAGVSQSPRYKVTKRGQDVALRCDPISGHVSLYWYRQALGQGPEFLTYFNYEAQQDKSGLPNDRFSAERPEGSISTLTIQRTEQRDSAMYRCASSSPGQGGTDTQYFGPGTRLTVL.

The CDR3 spells CASSPDRGLGNSPLHF. In DNA form, the CDR3 reads TGTGCCAGCAGTCCCGACAGGGGGTTAGGTAATTCACCCCTCCACTTT. The chain has TRBV5-5 and TRBJ1-6; 9 bases line up with TRBD1. This CDR3 comprises 16 residues. Looked up from germline, CDR1 is SGHKS and CDR2 is YYEKEE (reference sequence). Unmatched junction bases numbered 9, after V lost 5 bases and J lost 6 bases.

This chain connects TRBV4-1 to TRBJ1-5; unclear D gene. Germline CDR1 and CDR2: MGHRA and YSYEKL. The V end lost 2 bases, the J end lost 0 bases, and 5 bases lay between the germline ends. The CDR3 has 14 amino acids. In nucleotides, the CDR3 is TGCGCCAGCAGCCAACCAGGTAGCAATCAGCCCCAGCATTTT. Encoded protein: CASSQPGSNQPQHF.

This rearrangement joins TRBV6-5 to TRBJ2-1; D perhaps matches TRBD1 (6 bases). Germline V CDR1 and CDR2: MNHEY, SVGAGI. The length of the CDR3 is 16 residues. Deletions cut 0 bases from V and 4 bases from J, with 13 bases between. The CDR3 reads CASSYSPGAPYNEQFF. The CDR3 coding sequence is TGTGCCAGCAGTTACTCTCCAGGGGCCCCTTACAATGAGCAGTTCTTC.

The CDR3 spells CASSQEFVSTGLLNTEAFF. The CDR3, as DNA: TGCGCCAGCAGCCAAGAGTTTGTTTCCACAGGGCTTTTGAACACTGAAGCTTTCTTT. The chain is built from TRBV4-1 and TRBJ1-1; D perhaps matches TRBD1 (6 bases). Between the trimmed V and J ends, which lost 0 bases and 0 bases, there was a span of 20 bases. This CDR3 contains 19 residues. Per germline, CDR1 MGHRA and CDR2 YSYEKL.

This chain uses TRBV5-6 with TRBJ1-5; TRBD1 aligns across 11 bases. Unmatched junction bases numbered 5, after V lost 0 bases and J lost 3 bases. CDR3 length equals 17 residues. The germline V gene encodes CDR1 SGHDT and CDR2 YYEEEE. CDR3 coding DNA: TGTGCCAGCAGCTTGGCGGGACAGGGGGTAATCAATCAGCCCCAGCATTTT. Translating it yields CASSLAGQGVINQPQHF.

This sequence joins TRBV29-1 and TRBJ2-7; 9 bases are a match to TRBD2. Trimming at V came to 4 bases and at J to 4 bases, leaving 17 bases not matched to a gene. CDR1 is SQVTM, CDR2 ANQGSEA, per germline. This CDR3 region has 17 residues. As DNA, the CDR3 is TGCAGCGTTGGGTTTGTTGCGGGGGGGAGTGTGGAGTACGAGCAGTACTTC. Its translation: CSVGFVAGGSVEYEQYF.

The V and J genes are TRBV11-3 and TRBJ2-1; 10 bases map to TRBD2. Per the germline V gene, CDR1 is SGHNT and CDR2 is YENEEA. The V segment lost 5 bases and the J segment 2 bases; nucleotides outside the gene matches: 6. CDR3 length: 16 residues. This CDR3 is CASSIRTSGAYNEQFF. Here the CDR3 DNA reads TGTGCCAGCAGCATTAGGACTAGCGGCGCCTACAATGAGCAGTTCTTC.

The chain links TRBV28 to TRBJ1-1, with D unresolved. V lost 5 bases and J lost 11, with 21 bases in between. Germline CDR1 reads MDHEN; CDR2 reads SYDVKM. The CDR3 covers 14 residues. The CDR3 DNA sequence: TGTGCCAGCAGTCCCCCCACGGGGAAGGTTGGGGCTTTCTTT. Protein product: CASSPPTGKVGAFF.

V usage is TRBV19 and J usage is TRBJ2-5; D call uncertain. Germline V gene data show CDR1 as LNHDA and CDR2 as SQIVND (reference sequence). Deletions cut 3 bases from V and 2 bases from J, with 7 bases between. This CDR3 spans 13 amino acids. The CDR3 bases are TGTGCCAGTAGTATCAACTGGCAAGAGACCCAGTACTTC. Amino acids: CASSINWQETQYF.

The CDR3 bases are TGCGCCAGCAGCCAAGACCGACCTCCTAGAGACACCGGGGAGCTGTTTTTT. As protein: CASSQDRPPRDTGELFF. V is TRBV4-3 and J is TRBJ2-2; D ambiguous. Germline values: CDR1 LGHNA, CDR2 YSLEER. V shed 0 bases and J shed 3 bases, with 14 bases lying between them. The CDR3 is 17 residues long.

This clone was observed a single time. The chain recombines TRBV5-1 with TRBJ1-1; D gene unclear. Germline CDR1 SGHRS, CDR2 YFSETQ. Trimming shortened V by 2 bases and J by 3 bases, and 5 bases separated the two germline ends. This CDR3 region has 12 residues. CDR3 sequence (DNA): TGCGCCAGCAGCTTTTTAGACACTGAAGCTTTCTTT. The encoded protein is CASSFLDTEAFF.

The chain recombines TRBV2 with TRBJ2-1; maybe TRBD2 (6 bases). The CDR3 has 13 residues. V lost 7 bases, J lost 7 bases, and 14 bases lay in between. Germline values: CDR1 SNHLY, CDR2 FYNNEI. CDR3 in DNA: TGTGCCAGCAATCGCGGGGCCCAGAATGAGCAGTTCTTC. Translated: CASNRGAQNEQFF. Full variable domain (remainder filled in from reference TRBV2 and TRBJ2-1): EPEVTQTPSHQVTQMGQEVILRCVPISNHLYFYWYRQILGQKVEFLVSFYNNEISEKSEIFDDQFSVERPDGSNFTLKIRSTKLEDSAMYFCASNRGAQNEQFFGPGTRLTVL.

This clone has just a few counts. This chain links TRBV27 with TRBJ2-5; TRBD1 matches 7 bases. The J segment lost 5 bases and the V segment lost 3 bases, leaving 0 bases of the junction unmatched. Looked up from germline, CDR1 is MNHEY and CDR2 is SMNVEV (reference sequence). The CDR3 is 12 amino acids. The CDR3 spells CASSLTGETQYF. In DNA, the CDR3 is TGTGCCAGCAGTTTGACAGGGGAGACCCAGTACTTC.